This T cell receptor beta chain was recorded in a study of blood T cell repertoires in COVID-19. Study information: Collection of acute and convalescent COVID-19 samples took place in the United States, Italy and Spain. PBMCs, B-cell-depleted T cells, or T cells provided the cDNA or gDNA that made up the material.

Authors' analysis steps: Quantification of nucleated cells was approximated via reference gene primer amplification. The protocol was immunoSEQ multiplex PCR, while the TCRdb copy is restricted to in-frame clones and leaves out a portion. D and trimming come from the DNA, and the V and J calls and clone size come from that table. The sample includes around 260,000 clones, 89% of them seen just once. The clonotype was recovered from a woman aged 40 to 50 who had recovered from COVID-19. The sample comprised peripheral blood.

CDR3 residues: CASRDLTYEQYF. CDR3 DNA: TGTGCCAGCCGGGACTTAACCTACGAGCAGTACTTC. The V call is TRBV27, the J call TRBJ2-7, with D possibly matching TRBD2 (6 bases). The CDR3 covers 12 residues. V lost 8 bases and J 2 bases, leaving 10 bases between the germline ends. CDR1 and CDR2 from the germline V gene are MNHEY and SMNVEV (reference sequence).